Presented here are 18 T cell receptor beta chains from one specimen sequenced in a study of CD8 T cell repertoires and HIV-1 epitope variants. Their antigen targets remain unknown. Produced via immunoSEQ multiplex PCR; TCRdb's table is partial and in-frame only. Of about 7,100 clones in the sample, around 64% are singletons; the top ten hold roughly 40%. The sequencing input was cultured CD8+ T cells derived from PBMCs. These receptor sequences come from a male donor with HIV.

V and J are TRBV6-5 and TRBJ2-5; 8 bases match TRBD2. Germline V gives CDR1 MNHEY, CDR2 SVGAGI. V lost 2 bases and J lost 5; bases outside the gene matches: 7. The CDR3 loop spans 15 amino acids. CDR3 amino acids: CASSYDGASGETQYF. CDR3 DNA sequence: TGTGCCAGCAGTTACGACGGGGCTAGCGGGGAGACCCAGTACTTC.

V usage is TRBV6-5 and J usage is TRBJ1-2; TRBD1 is a possible D gene (5 bases). The length of the CDR3 is 16 residues. Germline CDR1 reads MNHEY; CDR2 reads SVGAGI. V lost 4 bases, J lost 6 bases, and 21 bases lay in between. CDR3 sequence: CASSSPTRRGVDGYTF. CDR3 nucleotide sequence: TGTGCCAGCAGTTCACCCACCCGAAGGGGCGTTGATGGCTACACCTTC.

V and J are TRBV13 and TRBJ1-3; D remains ambiguous. Per germline, CDR1 PRHDT and CDR2 FYEKMQ (reference sequence). V was pared by 0 bases and J by 4 bases, with 7 bases between. The CDR3 covers 14 residues. Here the CDR3 DNA reads TGTGCCAGCAGCTTAGGGGGGTCGGGAAACACCATATATTTT. Encoded protein: CASSLGGSGNTIYF.

The V call is TRBV4-1, the J call TRBJ2-6, with TRBD2 identical over 8 bases. The J segment lost 0 bases and the V segment lost 3 bases, leaving 7 bases of the junction unmatched. The length of the CDR3 is 18 residues. Per germline, CDR1 MGHRA and CDR2 YSYEKL. CDR3 in amino acids: CASSHASGLNSGANVLTF. The DNA for the CDR3 is TGCGCCAGCAGCCATGCTAGCGGGCTCAACTCTGGGGCCAACGTCCTGACTTTC.

This clone was observed a few times. The chain is built from TRBV4-3 and TRBJ2-3; 9 nucleotides align to TRBD2. The germline CDR1 and CDR2 sequences are LGHNA and YSLEER. V trimming: 0 bases; J trimming: 6 bases; junction bases outside the gene matches: 10. The length of the CDR3 is 17 residues. CDR3 amino acids: CASSQDPPSGGSDTQYF. CDR3 coding DNA: TGCGCCAGCAGCCAAGATCCCCCAAGCGGGGGGTCGGATACGCAGTATTTT.

The gene calls are TRBV5-4 and TRBJ2-4, with 11 nucleotides matching TRBD1. The V segment lost 0 bases and the J segment 2 bases; nucleotides outside the gene matches: 1. The CDR3 is 16 amino acids. The germline V gene encodes CDR1 SGHNT and CDR2 YYREEE (reference sequence). The CDR3 coding sequence is TGTGCCAGCAGCTTGGGGGACAGGGGGACCAAAAACATTCAGTACTTC. Amino acids: CASSLGDRGTKNIQYF.

The chain employs TRBV7-3 and TRBJ2-1; 10 bases are shared with TRBD2. With V trimmed by 2 bases and J by 9 bases, 7 bases remained unmatched. Germline values: CDR1 SGHTA, CDR2 FQGTGA. The length of the CDR3 is 15 residues. The DNA for the CDR3 is TGTGCCAGCAGCTTAGTAGCGGGGGGCCAGGGTGAGCAGTTCTTC. This sequence encodes CASSLVAGGQGEQFF.

V is TRBV27 and J is TRBJ1-6; D is undetermined. CDR3 length: 13 residues. Germline V gene data show CDR1 as MNHEY and CDR2 as SMNVEV (reference sequence). Deletions cut 3 bases from V and 12 bases from J, with 12 bases between. For the CDR3, the DNA is TGTGCCAGCAGTTTTGGGGTCTTGCAACCCCTCCACTTT. It yields the protein CASSFGVLQPLHF.

The rearrangement links TRBV10-3 to TRBJ1-2, with D possibly matching TRBD1 (5 bases). V was shortened by 0 bases and J by 6 bases, with 17 bases between the two germline ends. The CDR3 runs 16 residues. CDR1 ENHRY and CDR2 SYGVKD come from the germline V gene. For the CDR3, the DNA is TGTGCCATCAGTGAGTCTTTGGGGGGACGGCCCGATGGCTACACCTTC. It translates to CAISESLGGRPDGYTF.

The chain combines TRBV11-2 with TRBJ2-7, with a tentative D call TRBD1 (5 bases). CDR3 length: 15 residues. Germline lookup yields CDR1 SGHAT and CDR2 FQNNGV. V was clipped by 2 bases and J by 3 bases, with 14 bases between them. CDR3 loop: CASSLSPGQGYEQYF. CDR3 DNA sequence: TGTGCCAGCAGCTTAAGTCCCGGGCAGGGCTACGAGCAGTACTTC. The whole variable domain, remainder taken from reference TRBV11-2 and TRBJ2-7, is EAGVAQSPRYKIIEKRQSVAFWCNPISGHATLYWYQQILGQGPKLLIQFQNNGVVDDSQLPKDRFSAERLKGVDSTLKIQPAKLEDSAVYLCASSLSPGQGYEQYFGPGTRLTVT.

The chain has TRBV7-8 and TRBJ1-2; tentatively, D is TRBD1 (5 bases). The CDR3 sequence is 15 residues long. V was trimmed by 7 bases and J by 8 bases, leaving 23 bases between them. Germline CDR1 reads SGHVS; CDR2 reads FQNEAQ. The CDR3, as DNA: TGTGCCAGCACCTTCGGGGGGGGATCCCCAAGCGGCTACACCTTC. Translation gives CASTFGGGSPSGYTF.

The chain couples TRBV9 to TRBJ2-5; weak D call: TRBD2 (6 bases). Trimming left V 4 bases short and J 7 bases short, with 20 bases between. The CDR3 has 15 amino acids. From germline, CDR1 is SGDLS and CDR2 YYNGEE. The CDR3: CASSNSGTGGSTQYF. In DNA, the CDR3 is TGTGCCAGCAGCAACTCCGGGACTGGTGGTTCGACCCAGTACTTC.

The chain uses TRBV14 and TRBJ1-1, with D maybe TRBD1 (6 bases). This CDR3 has 12 residues. CDR1 and CDR2 (germline): SGHDN, FVKESK. Trimming left V 1 base short and J 6 bases short, with 6 bases between. CDR3 DNA sequence: TGTGCCAGCAGCCAAGGGACAGCTGAAGCTTTCTTT. Amino acid sequence: CASSQGTAEAFF.

The CDR3 DNA follows: TGTGCCAGCTCACCAGTCGGACAGGGGGCCTACGAGCAGTACTTC. Its translation: CASSPVGQGAYEQYF. The V call is TRBV18, the J call TRBJ2-7; TRBD1 agrees at 10 bases. V was pared by 2 bases and J by 2 bases, with 3 bases of the junction left unmatched. This CDR3 is built from 15 residues. The V gene's germline CDR1 is KGHSH and CDR2 LQKENI.

This clone was recorded a few times. The rearrangement joins TRBV5-4 to TRBJ1-6, with D maybe TRBD1 (5 bases). There are 13 residues in the CDR3. Germline V CDR1 and CDR2: SGHNT, YYREEE (reference sequence). The V gene lost 4 bases and the J gene lost 7 bases, with 9 bases spanning the gap. The CDR3 nucleotides read TGTGCCAGCAGCGGGGGGGTAAATTCACCCCTCCACTTT. Translated: CASSGGVNSPLHF.

The chain joins TRBV10-3 to TRBJ2-7, with TRBD1 identical over 7 bases. Germline CDR1 is ENHRY and CDR2 is SYGVKD. V lost 6 bases to trimming and J lost 6 bases; unmatched junction nucleotides: 8. CDR3 length: 13 amino acids. CDR3 bases: TGTGCCATCAGCCAGGGGGTGCTTGGCGAGCAGTACTTC. It specifies CAISQGVLGEQYF.

V usage is TRBV5-1 and J usage is TRBJ2-7; the match to TRBD2 covers 11 bases. This CDR3 has 15 residues. Losses at the gene ends were 0 bases for V and 7 bases for J; bases not matched to a gene: 6. Germline V lookup: CDR1 SGHRS, CDR2 YFSETQ. In nucleotides, the CDR3 is TGCGCCAGCAGCTTGGAACTAGCGGGAGTAACTGAGCAGTACTTC. Its protein product is CASSLELAGVTEQYF. Based on the CDR3 plus reference TRBV5-1 and TRBJ2-7, the full variable domain is KAGVTQTPRYLIKTRGQQVTLSCSPISGHRSVSWYQQTPGQGLQFLFEYFSETQRNKGNFPGRFSGRQFSNSRSEMNVSTLELGDSALYLCASSLELAGVTEQYFGPGTRLTVT.

As concerns this clone: One end of the junction varies from germline; a read error may be responsible. The chain has TRBV11-2 and TRBJ2-3; weak D call: TRBD2 (6 bases). Germline CDR1 reads SGHAT; CDR2 reads FQNNGV. CDR3 length: 14 residues. The CDR3 DNA reads as TGTGCCAGCAGCCCCCCAGGGTGGGAAGCGGGTCCGTTTTTT. This codes for CASSPPGWEAGPFF. Full variable domain (remainder filled in from reference TRBV11-2 and TRBJ2-3): EAGVAQSPRYKIIEKRQSVAFWCNPISGHATLYWYQQILGQGPKLLIQFQNNGVVDDSQLPKDRFSAERLKGVDSTLKIQPAKLEDSAVYLCASSPPGWEAGPFFGPGTRLTVL.